These 8 T cell receptor beta chains originate from one sample sequenced in a study of metastatic and nonmetastatic thyroid tumors. Prior to thyroid surgery, none of the patients had received any treatment. MiXCR reprocessed the PCR reads for TCRdb. The repertoire consists of 31,000 or so clones, with 25% to 35% occurring once and the leading ten covering approximately 31%. The specimen was blood. The receptors originated from a female donor with papillary thyroid cancer or a benign thyroid nodule (not recorded which). Some clones in this sample may be carry-over from other donors' samples.

This clone was counted ten times or more. V gene TRBV6-1 combines with J gene TRBJ1-3; D gene uncertain. The V end lost 8 bases, the J end lost 3 bases, and 8 bases lay between the germline ends. This CDR3 is 12 amino acids long. Germline V gene lookup returns CDR1 MNHNS and CDR2 SASEGT. CDR3 amino acids: CASSVFGNTIYF. The CDR3 region has the DNA TGTGCCAGCTCGGTTTTTGGAAACACCATATATTTT.

The chain employs TRBV19 and TRBJ2-7; perhaps TRBD2 as D (7 bases). The CDR3 sequence is 14 residues long. In germline, CDR1 is LNHDA, CDR2 SQIVND (reference sequence). The V and J ends lost 4 bases and 5 bases respectively, with 15 bases between them. CDR3 nucleotides: TGTGCCAGTAGTAGGGGGGGCTATCTGGACGAGCAGTACTTC. It specifies CASSRGGYLDEQYF.

Judged by abundance, this clone is medium-sized (0.01 to 0.1%). The gene calls are TRBV6-1 and TRBJ2-1, with a tentative D call TRBD1 (6 bases). Trimming stripped 6 bases from V and 0 bases from J, with 12 bases between. This CDR3 contains 15 residues. The V gene's germline CDR1 is MNHNS and CDR2 SASEGT. CDR3 sequence: CASSGTFNSYNEQFF. CDR3 bases: TGTGCCAGCAGCGGGACATTTAACTCCTACAATGAGCAGTTCTTC.

This clone was counted at least ten times. The rearrangement joins TRBV3-1 to TRBJ2-3; perhaps TRBD2 as D (5 bases). The CDR3 spans 15 residues. Trimming shortened V by 4 bases and J by 4 bases, and 15 bases separated the two germline ends. Germline V CDR1 and CDR2: LGHDT, YNNKEL (reference sequence). The chain's CDR3 is CASSPRAAASDTQYF. Here the CDR3 DNA reads TGTGCCAGCAGCCCGAGGGCGGCCGCATCAGATACGCAGTATTTT.

This clone was seen only a few times. The chain recombines TRBV6-1 with TRBJ1-1; D is ambiguous. Looked up from germline, CDR1 is MNHNS and CDR2 is SASEGT. V dropped 4 bases and J dropped 1 base, with 10 bases sitting between them. The CDR3 has 14 residues. The CDR3 region is CASSVTITNTEAFF. The CDR3 region has the DNA TGTGCCAGCAGTGTCACGATCACGAACACTGAAGCTTTCTTT.

V is TRBV6-2 or TRBV6-3 and J is TRBJ1-2; 8 bases align to TRBD1. CDR1 is MNHEY, CDR2 SVGEGT, per germline. V was clipped by 1 base and J by 5 bases; unmatched bases: 6. The CDR3 runs 15 residues. The CDR3 protein is CASSYCGQGIYGYTF. The CDR3 DNA sequence: TGTGCCAGCAGTTACTGCGGACAGGGAATTTATGGCTACACCTTC.

This clone has a handful of counts. This chain joins TRBV6-5 and TRBJ2-2; the match to TRBD1 covers 8 bases. Trimming removed 1 base from V and 4 bases from J; junction bases left unmatched: 8. CDR1 MNHEY and CDR2 SVGAGI come from the germline V gene. The CDR3 runs to 17 residues. The CDR3 protein is CASSYFPRGPSTGELFF. In nucleotides, the CDR3 is TGTGCCAGCAGTTACTTTCCCAGGGGGCCTAGCACCGGGGAGCTGTTTTTT.

The gene calls are TRBV20-1 and TRBJ2-7; 11 bases match TRBD2. Per the germline V gene, CDR1 is DFQATT and CDR2 is SNEGSKA (reference sequence). V trimming: 4 bases; J trimming: 4 bases; junction bases outside the gene matches: 9. This CDR3 is built from 15 residues. The CDR3 protein is CSANPGLAEIYEQYF. The CDR3 DNA sequence: TGCAGTGCTAACCCGGGACTAGCGGAGATTTACGAGCAGTACTTC.